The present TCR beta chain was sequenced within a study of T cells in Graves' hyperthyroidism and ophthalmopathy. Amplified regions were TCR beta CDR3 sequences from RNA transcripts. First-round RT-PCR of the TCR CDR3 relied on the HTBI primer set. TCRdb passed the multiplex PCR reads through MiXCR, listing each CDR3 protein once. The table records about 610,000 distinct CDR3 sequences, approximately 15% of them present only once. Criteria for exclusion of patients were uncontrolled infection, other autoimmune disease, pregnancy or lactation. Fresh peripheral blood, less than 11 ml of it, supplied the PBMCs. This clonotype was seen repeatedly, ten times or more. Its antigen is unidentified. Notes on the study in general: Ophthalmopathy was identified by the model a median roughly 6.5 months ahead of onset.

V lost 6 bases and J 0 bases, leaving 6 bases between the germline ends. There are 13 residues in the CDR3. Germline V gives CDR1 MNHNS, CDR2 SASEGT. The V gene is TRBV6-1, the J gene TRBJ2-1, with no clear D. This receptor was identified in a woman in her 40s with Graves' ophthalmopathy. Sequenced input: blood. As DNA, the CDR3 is TGTGCCAGCAGGGCGAGCTCCTACAATGAGCAGTTCTTC. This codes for CASRASSYNEQFF.